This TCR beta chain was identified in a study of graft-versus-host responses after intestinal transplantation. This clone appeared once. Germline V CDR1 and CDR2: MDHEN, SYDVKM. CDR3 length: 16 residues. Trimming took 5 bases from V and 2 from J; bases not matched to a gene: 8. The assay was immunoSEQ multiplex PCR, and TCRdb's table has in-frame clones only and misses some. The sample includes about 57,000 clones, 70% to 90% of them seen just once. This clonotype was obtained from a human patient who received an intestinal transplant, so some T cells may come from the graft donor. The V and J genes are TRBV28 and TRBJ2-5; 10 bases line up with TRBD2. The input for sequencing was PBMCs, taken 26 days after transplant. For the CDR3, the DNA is TGTGCCAGCAGTGCCATAGCGGGAGGTCCTCAAGAGACCCAGTACTTC. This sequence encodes CASSAIAGGPQETQYF.